These T cell receptor beta chains were read from a single sample in a study of early T cells in non-severe SARS-CoV-2 infection. TCRdb reprocessed the 5' RACE reads via MiXCR and lists one record per CDR3 protein. The sample records about 36,000 distinct CDR3 sequences, more than 8% being singletons. Specimen: whole blood. Source of these receptors: an adult who was a healthcare worker with PCR-confirmed SARS-CoV-2 infection or an uninfected control (not recorded which). Each CDR3 is given with its conserved first and last residue. The D gene is left open where the match is weak. Clone size is not always given. Where it is, it says once, few, many or a class for expanded clones.

D | J | V | size | DNA | CDR3
NA | TRBJ2-6 | TRBV4-2 | many | TGTGCCAGCAGCCAAGAAATGCGGGGTAGGCAGTACGGGGCCAACGTCCTGACTTTC | CASSQEMRGRQYGANVLTF
NA | TRBJ1-6 | TRBV7-2 | NA | TGTGCCAGCAGCTTAGGCAGGGCCCAGAATTCACCCCTCCACTTT | CASSLGRAQNSPLHF
NA | TRBJ1-6 | TRBV9 | few | TGTGCCAGCAGCGTCGGGACCCTAACCCCCCTTTCACCCCTCCACTTT | CASSVGTLTPLSPLHF
TRBD2 | TRBJ2-5 | TRBV6-4 | NA | TGTGCCAGCAGTGAATCCCCGGGACTAGGAACGGAGACCCAGTACTTC | CASSESPGLGTETQYF
NA | TRBJ2-5 | TRBV19 | many | TGTGCCAGTAGAGGGGACGCCCGAGAGACCCAGTACTTC | CASRGDARETQYF
NA | TRBJ1-5 | TRBV28 | many | TGTGCCAGCAGTTTACCGGGTCAGCCCCAGCATTTT | CASSLPGQPQHF
NA | TRBJ2-2 | TRBV29-1 | few | TGCAGCGTTCGGGCCAAGAACACCGGGGAGCTGTTTTTT | CSVRAKNTGELFF
TRBD1 | TRBJ2-7 | TRBV12-3/TRBV12-4 | NA | TGTGCCAGCAGGACAGGGGTGGAAACCTACGAGCAGTACTTC | CASRTGVETYEQYF
NA | TRBJ1-1 | TRBV12-3/TRBV12-4 | many | TGTGCCAGCAGTGCCCGGGGACTTAGGAACACTGAAGCTTTCTTT | CASSARGLRNTEAFF
NA | TRBJ1-5 | TRBV19 | many | TGTGCCAGTAGTATTTTCAGGGATAATCAGCCCCAGCATTTT | CASSIFRDNQPQHF
NA | TRBJ1-2 | TRBV29-1 | NA | TGCAGCGTTGAGTCTCCCGGCGGCTATGGCTACACCTTC | CSVESPGGYGYTF
NA | TRBJ2-3 | TRBV5-1 | many | TGCGCCAGCAGCTTTGGACTCCAGTGGACAGATACGCAGTATTTT | CASSFGLQWTDTQYF
NA | TRBJ2-7 | TRBV6-2/TRBV6-3 | many | TGTGCCAGCAGAAACGGGGGCACCACCTACGAGCAGTACTTC | CASRNGGTTYEQYF
NA | TRBJ1-4 | TRBV5-4 | few | TGTGCCAGCAGCGGCGGGGGGGCAGATGAAAAACTGTTTTTT | CASSGGGADEKLFF
NA | TRBJ1-1 | TRBV12-3/TRBV12-4 | few | TGTGCCACCTCACTCCCCACCCGGGACGAAGCTTTCTTT | CATSLPTRDEAFF
NA | TRBJ2-6 | TRBV3-1 | NA | TGTGCCAGCAGCCACGACCCCCCACAGGTCTCTGGGGCCAACGTCCTGACTTTC | CASSHDPPQVSGANVLTF
NA | TRBJ1-1 | TRBV29-1 | many | TGCAGCGCGGGCCAGGAGAACACTGAAGCTTTCTTT | CSAGQENTEAFF
NA | TRBJ1-5 | TRBV7-9 | NA | TGTGCCAGCAGCTTAATGGGGAATAGCAATCAGCCCCAGCATTTT | CASSLMGNSNQPQHF
NA | TRBJ2-7 | TRBV5-1 | many | TGCGCCAGCTCCGGCCGCGTCGCCTCCGAGCAGTACTTC | CASSGRVASEQYF
NA | TRBJ1-2 | TRBV27 | many | TGTGCCAGCAGTTTAGCCCCAGGACAGACAGGTGGCTACACCTTC | CASSLAPGQTGGYTF
NA | TRBJ1-2 | TRBV29-1 | NA | TGCAGCGTGAGCCGGGACTATGGCTACACCTTC | CSVSRDYGYTF
NA | TRBJ1-1 | TRBV9 | NA | TGTGCCAGCAGCTCGGGACTTGCCACTGAAGCTTTCTTT | CASSSGLATEAFF
TRBD2 | TRBJ2-7 | TRBV20-1 | many | TGCAGTGGTCTAGCGGGGGGGTTCTACGAGCAGTACTTC | CSGLAGGFYEQYF
TRBD2 | TRBJ2-1 | TRBV7-6 | many | TGTGCCAGCAGCCTAAGGACTAGCGGGGGCGATGAGCAGTTCTTC | CASSLRTSGGDEQFF
NA | TRBJ2-1 | TRBV24-1 | few | TGTGCCACCAGTGATTCATACAGGGATGAGCAGTTCTTC | CATSDSYRDEQFF
NA | TRBJ1-5 | TRBV19 | many | TGTGCCAGTAGTATGGGGGTCGGCAATCAGCCCCAGCATTTT | CASSMGVGNQPQHF
NA | TRBJ2-1 | TRBV7-2 | NA | TGTGCCAGCAGCTTATCATCGGGGCAGTACAATGAACAGTTCTTC | CASSLSSGQYNEQFF
NA | TRBJ2-1 | TRBV20-1 | few | TGCAGTGCTCCTCACCTCGCCGGGGCTGACTACAATGAGCAGTTCTTC | CSAPHLAGADYNEQFF
NA | TRBJ2-7 | TRBV7-9 | few | TGTGCCAGCAGCTTAGTGGGATACGAGCAGTACTTC | CASSLVGYEQYF
NA | TRBJ2-1 | TRBV12-3/TRBV12-4 | many | TGTGCCAGCACCCCCATTACACACTCCTACAATGAGCAGTTCTTC | CASTPITHSYNEQFF
TRBD1 | TRBJ2-3 | TRBV4-2 | many | TGTGCCAGCAGCCAAGAAGGAGGCAGGGGGACAGATACGCAGTATTTT | CASSQEGGRGTDTQYF
TRBD2 | TRBJ2-7 | TRBV12-3/TRBV12-4 | many | TGTGCCAGCAGTGTTAGCGGGGGGCCCGCCTACGAGCAGTACTTC | CASSVSGGPAYEQYF
NA | TRBJ1-2 | TRBV12-3/TRBV12-4 | few | TGTGCCAGCAGTCCCCTACAGCTAGCTAACTATGGCTACACCTTC | CASSPLQLANYGYTF
TRBD1 | TRBJ2-5 | TRBV12-3/TRBV12-4 | few | TGTGCCAGCGGAGACAGGGGCTGGGAGACCCAGTACTTC | CASGDRGWETQYF
NA | TRBJ2-7 | TRBV7-5 | many | NA | CISVPEAWNACSYEQYF
TRBD1 | TRBJ1-1 | TRBV12-3/TRBV12-4 | NA | TGTGCCAGTCAACAGGGGGCCATGAACACTGAAGCTTTCTTT | CASQQGAMNTEAFF
NA | TRBJ2-5 | TRBV12-3/TRBV12-4 | few | TGTGCCAGCAGTCCATGGCAGGGGAACCCCAACCAAGAGACCCAGTACTTC | CASSPWQGNPNQETQYF
NA | TRBJ2-5 | TRBV15 | many | TGTGCCACCAGCAGAGAGGGACTGCGCCAAGAGACCCAGTACTTC | CATSREGLRQETQYF
NA | TRBJ1-3 | TRBV10-3 | many | TGTGCCATCAGCGGGAACTCTGGAAACACCATATATTTT | CAISGNSGNTIYF
NA | TRBJ1-6 | TRBV6-5 | NA | TGTGCCAGCAGTTACGAGGAGAACAATTCACCCCTCCACTTT | CASSYEENNSPLHF
NA | TRBJ1-5 | TRBV4-1 | NA | TGCGCCAGCAGAGACGCGGGGCCCAATCAGCCCCAGCATTTT | CASRDAGPNQPQHF
TRBD1 | TRBJ2-5 | TRBV12-3/TRBV12-4 | few | TGTGCCAGCAACTTACAGGGGGCCTTGGAGACCCAGTACTTC | CASNLQGALETQYF
NA | TRBJ1-1 | TRBV20-1 | many | TGCAGTGCTAATCGGTTCCCTGAAGCTTTCTTT | CSANRFPEAFF
NA | TRBJ2-5 | TRBV29-1 | few | TGCAGCGTGGCCCAAGAGACCCAGTACTTC | CSVAQETQYF
NA | TRBJ1-1 | TRBV2 | NA | TGTGCCAGCAGGAAGGGGCTTTTGACCACTGAAGCTTTCTTT | CASRKGLLTTEAFF
TRBD2 | TRBJ2-1 | TRBV2 | many | TGTGCCAGCAGTGACGGCAGCGGGGGGGTCAATGAGCAGTTCTTC | CASSDGSGGVNEQFF
NA | TRBJ1-2 | TRBV4-2 | many | TGTGCCAGCAGCCAAGAAGCGGGACATTATAACTATGGCTACACCTTC | CASSQEAGHYNYGYTF
TRBD1 | TRBJ2-3 | TRBV20-1 | many | TGCAGTGCTAGAGGCTTACCAGGGGGCGTAGGAGATACGCAGTATTTT | CSARGLPGGVGDTQYF